Listed below are T cell receptor beta chains from one sample, sequenced in a study of T-cell reconstitution after alpha-beta-depleted transplantation in children. TCRdb reanalysed the PCR reads using MiXCR and keeps one entry per CDR3 protein. The data contain about 470,000 distinct CDR3 sequences, 43% of them singletons. The specimen comprised PBMCs, sampled before TCRalphabeta/CD19-depleted stem cell transplant. The source of these receptors is a girl aged 2 to 10 with aplastic anemia, due to receive a stem cell transplant. Both conserved end residues are trimmed from each CDR3.

TRBV7-9	TRBJ2-1	ASSPLGGTSSYNEQF
TRBV28	TRBJ2-1	ASSLSEYNEQF
TRBV29-1	TRBJ1-5	SVAGAPNQPQH
TRBV7-9	TRBJ2-5	ASSHGRRETETQY
TRBV20-1	TRBJ2-7	SARFGRALGYEQY
TRBV12-5	TRBJ2-1	ASGLASGTSGSNEQF
TRBV7-9	TRBJ2-1	ASSPPDAQYNEQF
TRBV19	TRBJ1-1	ASSIGFAEAF
TRBV4-1	TRBJ2-5	ASSQPAGTNNQETQY
TRBV20-1	TRBJ2-1	SARRLSGATSYNEQF
TRBV28	TRBJ2-5	ASSSPLMSSGGLGETQY
TRBV9	TRBJ2-1	ASSVGLADNEQF
TRBV3-1	TRBJ2-5	ASSQGKMAGLQETQY
TRBV21-1	TRBJ2-5	ASSDGTGGGETQY
TRBV12-3/TRBV12-4	TRBJ2-7	ASSLNVASSSYEQY
TRBV28	TRBJ1-2	ASSPSGGRGYT
TRBV6-1	TRBJ2-1	ASSEREAYNEQF
TRBV20-1	TRBJ2-1	SASEMENEQF
TRBV7-2	TRBJ2-5	ASSLVGGRQETQY